These 29 T cell receptor beta chains share one sample of origin, sequenced in a study of cytomegalovirus exposure and HLA in healthy donors (dated by TCRdb to between 2016 and 2019). Library preparation was by the immunoSEQ multiplex PCR assay. A mixture of 60 forward primers for TCR Vbeta segments and 13 reverse primers for TCR Jbeta segments was used in the multiplex PCR. TCRdb's version of the immuneACCESS table is confined to in-frame rearrangements and falls short of the full clone set. An unresolved V gene accounts for under half of the shortfall where checked; the remainder is of unknown origin. The table for this sample lists roughly 120,000 clones; more than 60% of them were counted only once. Jointly, the top ten make up more than 2% of the sample. Source material: PBMCs. The receptors stem from a woman between 40 and 55 years old in good health and CMV-seropositive.

This clone was counted only a few times. This chain links TRBV5-1 with TRBJ2-2; possible D gene TRBD2, 7 bases. CDR3 length: 17 residues. Germline assignment: CDR1 SGHRS and CDR2 YFSETQ. V was pared by 4 bases and J by 7 bases, with 23 bases between. DNA for the CDR3: TGCGCCAGCAGCGGATCGGGCGGGGGCGCTAGTGGCGGGGAGCTGTTTTTT. It translates to CASSGSGGGASGGELFF.

The chain links TRBV7-8 to TRBJ1-2, with TRBD1 matching 8 bases. The germline CDR1 and CDR2 sequences are SGHVS and FQNEAQ. V lost 5 bases and J lost 7; bases outside the gene matches: 6. This CDR3 has 13 amino acids. The DNA of the CDR3 is TGTGCCAGCAGCCGGGGACAGGCTACTGGCTACACCTTC. It is translated as CASSRGQATGYTF.

V and J are TRBV19 and TRBJ1-1; perhaps TRBD1 as D (6 bases). The germline V and J ends were trimmed by 6 bases and 3 bases, with 17 bases remaining between them. This CDR3 comprises 15 residues. Per the germline V gene, CDR1 is LNHDA and CDR2 is SQIVND (reference sequence). CDR3 in amino acids: CASRLVQGRDTEAFF. In DNA form, the CDR3 reads TGTGCCAGTAGATTGGTACAGGGCAGGGACACTGAAGCTTTCTTT.

This rearrangement joins TRBV29-1 to TRBJ1-5; 8 bases are a match to TRBD1. J gave up 5 bases and V 5 bases, and 8 bases lay outside the gene matches. CDR3 length equals 14 residues. CDR1 is SQVTM, CDR2 ANQGSEA, per germline. In DNA form, the CDR3 reads TGCAGCGTTATGTTGGCAGGGGGCGATCAGCCCCAGCATTTT. Encoded protein: CSVMLAGGDQPQHF.

The chain joins TRBV4-1 to TRBJ1-2, with TRBD1 matching over 7 bases. After removal of 1 base from V and 12 bases from J, the junction contained 11 bases not matched to a gene. Germline V gene lookup returns CDR1 MGHRA and CDR2 YSYEKL. This CDR3 comprises 14 residues. The CDR3 DNA follows: TGCGCCAGCAGCCAAGTAGGGGCGCCAGGGGGTAACACCTTC. Protein product: CASSQVGAPGGNTF.

There are a few counts of this clone. V usage is TRBV9 and J usage is TRBJ2-1; 10 bases map to TRBD1. V lost 4 bases to trimming and J lost 10 bases; unmatched junction nucleotides: 11. The V gene's germline CDR1 is SGDLS and CDR2 YYNGEE. CDR3 length: 15 amino acids. The CDR3 DNA reads as TGTGCCAGCAGCACCCGGACAGGGGGAATTGGGGAGCAGTTCTTC. It codes for CASSTRTGGIGEQFF.

The chain joins TRBV4-2 to TRBJ1-6; possible D gene TRBD1, 6 bases. Looked up from germline, CDR1 is LGHNA and CDR2 is YNFKEQ. The V end lost 0 bases, the J end lost 6 bases, and 12 bases lay between the germline ends. This CDR3 region has 16 residues. The CDR3 DNA is TGTGCCAGCAGCCAAGATGGACAGAGTCTTAATTCACCCCTCCACTTT. This sequence encodes CASSQDGQSLNSPLHF.

Only a few counts were recorded for this clone. The CDR3 bases are TGTGCCAGCAGTTACGGAACGAGGGCTTCTGGCTACACCTTC. Translation gives CASSYGTRASGYTF. The rearrangement uses TRBV6-5 and TRBJ1-2; D unclear. The germline V and J ends were trimmed by 2 bases and 7 bases, with 14 bases remaining between them. From germline, CDR1 is MNHEY and CDR2 SVGAGI. CDR3 length: 14 residues.

The gene calls are TRBV7-2 and TRBJ2-7, with TRBD1 matching over 8 bases. The V gene end was trimmed by 1 base and the J gene end by 9 bases; junction bases not matched to a gene: 8. Germline-derived CDR1 and CDR2 are SGHTA and FQGNSA. The CDR3 spans 14 residues. In DNA, the CDR3 is TGTGCCAGCAGCTTAGATGGGACAGGATTTATGCAGTACTTC. Amino acid sequence: CASSLDGTGFMQYF. Looking up the rest from reference TRBV7-2 and TRBJ2-7 gives the full variable domain: GAGVSQSPSNKVTEKGKDVELRCDPISGHTALYWYRQSLGQGLEFLIYFQGNSAPDKSGLPSDRFSAERTGGSVSTLTIQRTQQEDSAVYLCASSLDGTGFMQYFGPGTRLTVT.

V and J are TRBV6-1 and TRBJ1-6; no clear D gene. Germline CDR1 reads MNHNS; CDR2 reads SASEGT. Trimming stripped 3 bases from V and 14 bases from J, with 17 bases between. The CDR3 runs 14 residues. CDR3 DNA: TGTGCCAGCAGTGAGCCGCGGGGTCGTATCACCCTCCACTTT. Protein: CASSEPRGRITLHF.

This chain connects TRBV6-4 to TRBJ2-3, with TRBD2 identical over 8 bases. After removal of 3 bases from V and 1 base from J, the junction contained 0 bases not matched to a gene. Germline CDR1 reads MRHNA; CDR2 reads SNTAGT. This CDR3 comprises 14 residues. CDR3 residues: CASSERGGTDTQYF. The CDR3 region has the DNA TGTGCCAGCAGTGAGCGGGGGGGCACAGATACGCAGTATTTT.

This rearrangement joins TRBV30 to TRBJ1-4; 8 bases align to TRBD1. With V trimmed by 5 bases and J by 8 bases, 1 base remained unmatched. CDR3 size: 11 residues. Germline lookup yields CDR1 GTSNPN and CDR2 SVGIG (reference sequence). The CDR3 spells CAWDRGEKLFF. The CDR3 coding sequence is TGTGCCTGGGACAGGGGAGAAAAACTGTTTTTT.

This clone has just a few counts. The chain uses TRBV6-5 and TRBJ2-7; 8 bases are a match to TRBD2. V shed 3 bases, J shed 2 bases, and the junction held 3 bases outside the gene matches. Germline CDR1 reads MNHEY; CDR2 reads SVGAGI. This CDR3 spans 14 amino acids. The CDR3 protein is CASSYSLAAYEQYF. The CDR3 coding sequence is TGTGCCAGCAGTTATTCACTAGCGGCCTACGAGCAGTACTTC.

The rearrangement links TRBV5-1 to TRBJ2-5; 11 nucleotides agree with TRBD1. V was pared by 0 bases and J by 2 bases, with 0 bases of the junction left unmatched. This CDR3 is 15 amino acids long. CDR1 SGHRS and CDR2 YFSETQ come from the germline V gene. This CDR3 is CASSLGDRGQETQYF. For the CDR3, the DNA is TGCGCCAGCAGCTTGGGGGACAGGGGGCAAGAGACCCAGTACTTC.

V is TRBV4-3 and J is TRBJ2-1; 9 nucleotides align to TRBD2. CDR3 size: 15 residues. Germline V gene sequence: CDR1 LGHNA, CDR2 YSLEER. Losses at the gene ends were 2 bases for V and 7 bases for J; bases not matched to a gene: 6. The CDR3 nucleotides are TGCGCCAGCAGCCAATCCGGGACTAGCCCGAATGAGCAGTTCTTC. Residues: CASSQSGTSPNEQFF.

The V gene is TRBV7-9, the J gene TRBJ1-2, with 8 bases lining up with TRBD1. V shed 2 bases, J shed 8 bases, and the junction held 13 bases outside the gene matches. This CDR3 has 16 residues. Per the germline V gene, CDR1 is SEHNR and CDR2 is FQNEAQ (reference sequence). Here the CDR3 reads CASSLTLGDRGRGYTF. CDR3 bases: TGTGCCAGCAGCTTAACGCTAGGCGACAGGGGTCGAGGCTACACCTTC.

This rearrangement joins TRBV7-2 to TRBJ2-3; 8 bases line up with TRBD2. Germline assignment: CDR1 SGHTA and CDR2 FQGNSA. CDR3 length: 15 amino acids. J lost 5 bases, V lost 4 bases, and 8 bases had no gene match. This CDR3 reads CASSSVRGGQDTQYF. The CDR3 coding sequence is TGTGCCAGCAGCTCCGTTCGGGGGGGCCAAGATACGCAGTATTTT.

This rearrangement joins TRBV7-3 to TRBJ2-7; D is unclear. V dropped 2 bases and J dropped 5 bases, with 7 bases sitting between them. The CDR3 extends over 12 amino acids. Germline-derived CDR1 and CDR2 are SGHTA and FQGTGA. DNA of the CDR3: TGTGCCAGCAGCTTAGGAGCTAACGAGCAGTACTTC. This translates into CASSLGANEQYF.

On this clone: The conserved closing phenylalanine or tryptophan is absent in this CDR3, likely reflecting a read error. This sequence joins TRBV4-3 and TRBJ1-1, with 8 positions matching TRBD1. V dropped 1 base and J dropped 0; count of bases not matched to a gene: 1. The CDR3 is made up of 15 amino acids. CDR1 LGHNA and CDR2 YSLEER come from the germline V gene. The chain's CDR3 is CASSQGQGMNTEAFS. The CDR3 DNA reads TGCGCCAGCAGCCAAGGACAGGGGATGAACACTGAAGCTTTCTCT.

This rearrangement joins TRBV7-2 to TRBJ1-3; 7 bases map to TRBD1. With 1 base clipped from V and 4 bases from J, the junction kept 4 bases outside the gene matches. Germline V gene sequence: CDR1 SGHTA, CDR2 FQGNSA. The CDR3 runs 15 residues. In nucleotides, the CDR3 is TGTGCCAGCAGCTTAGTAGAGGGGGCCGGAAACACCATATATTTT. It specifies CASSLVEGAGNTIYF.

The table lists this clone with a few counts. V gene TRBV29-1 combines with J gene TRBJ1-2; 7 positions agree with TRBD1. V lost 4 bases to trimming and J lost 7 bases; unmatched junction nucleotides: 6. There are 12 residues in the CDR3. Germline values: CDR1 SQVTM, CDR2 ANQGSEA. The CDR3 DNA reads as TGCAGCGTTGTGGGCCCAGGGGGTGGCTACACCTTC. As protein: CSVVGPGGGYTF.

The chain employs TRBV20-1 and TRBJ1-2; D is unresolved. Germline V gene data show CDR1 as DFQATT and CDR2 as SNEGSKA (reference sequence). V was trimmed by 3 bases and J by 5 bases, leaving 7 bases between them. The CDR3 is made up of 11 amino acids. The CDR3 reads CSARSSYGYTF. For the CDR3, the DNA is TGCAGTGCTAGGTCCAGTTATGGCTACACCTTC.

The chain couples TRBV5-1 to TRBJ2-3; TRBD2 aligns across 11 bases. The CDR3 extends over 15 amino acids. J lost 5 bases, V lost 4 bases, and 6 bases had no gene match. From germline, CDR1 is SGHRS and CDR2 YFSETQ. As DNA, the CDR3 is TGCGCCAGCAGCAATAGCGGGGGGGCAGGAGATACGCAGTATTTT. Its protein is CASSNSGGAGDTQYF. The full variable domain, completed using reference TRBV5-1 and TRBJ2-3, is KAGVTQTPRYLIKTRGQQVTLSCSPISGHRSVSWYQQTPGQGLQFLFEYFSETQRNKGNFPGRFSGRQFSNSRSEMNVSTLELGDSALYLCASSNSGGAGDTQYFGPGTRLTVL.

The CDR3 nucleotides read TGTGCCAGCAGCAAAGGGACCCTAGCGGTGAGCCTGTCTAGCACAGATACGCAGTATTTT. Protein sequence: CASSKGTLAVSLSSTDTQYF. The rearrangement uses TRBV21-1 and TRBJ2-3; TRBD2 is taken as the D call from the table, unchecked against the DNA. TRBV21-1 has pseudogene status. CDR3 length: 20 amino acids.

This clone appeared a single time. The chain combines TRBV23-1 with TRBJ1-1; D call uncertain. TRBV23-1 counts as an open reading frame of uncertain function. The CDR3 consists of 16 residues. V was trimmed by 4 bases and J by 3 bases, leaving 18 bases between them. This CDR3 is CASSPTPRAAHTEAFF. The CDR3 coding sequence is TGCGCCAGCAGTCCGACCCCGAGGGCTGCCCACACTGAAGCTTTCTTT.

This chain uses TRBV19 with TRBJ2-2; tentatively, D is TRBD2 (6 bases). The CDR3 is 14 residues long. V was shortened by 8 bases and J by 4 bases, with 14 bases between the two germline ends. From germline, CDR1 is LNHDA and CDR2 SQIVND (reference sequence). The CDR3 DNA follows: TGTGCCAGTCTAAGGACCGGGGGCACCGGGGAGCTGTTTTTT. Translation: CASLRTGGTGELFF.

This rearrangement joins TRBV11-2 to TRBJ2-7; TRBD1 aligns across 7 bases. There are 15 residues in the CDR3. Trimming took 2 bases from V and 4 from J; bases not matched to a gene: 8. Germline V gene data show CDR1 as SGHAT and CDR2 as FQNNGV. The CDR3 protein is CASSLSGTAEYEQYF. CDR3 DNA: TGTGCCAGCAGCTTATCCGGGACAGCCGAATACGAGCAGTACTTC. The full variable domain, with the rest looked up from reference TRBV11-2 and TRBJ2-7, is EAGVAQSPRYKIIEKRQSVAFWCNPISGHATLYWYQQILGQGPKLLIQFQNNGVVDDSQLPKDRFSAERLKGVDSTLKIQPAKLEDSAVYLCASSLSGTAEYEQYFGPGTRLTVT.

The rearrangement links TRBV18 to TRBJ1-2; perhaps TRBD1 as D (6 bases). The germline V and J ends were trimmed by 3 bases and 4 bases, with 12 bases remaining between them. The CDR3 has 14 amino acids. Germline V gene data show CDR1 as KGHSH and CDR2 as LQKENI. The CDR3 protein is CASSPLRDTYGYTF. The CDR3, as DNA: TGTGCCAGCTCACCGCTACGGGACACCTATGGCTACACCTTC. Looking up the rest from reference TRBV18 and TRBJ1-2 gives the full variable domain: NAGVMQNPRHLVRRRGQEARLRCSPMKGHSHVYWYRQLPEEGLKFMVYLQKENIIDESGMPKERFSAEFPKEGPSILRIQQVVRGDSAAYFCASSPLRDTYGYTFGSGTRLTVV.

This clone was picked up a small number of times. The chain couples TRBV2 to TRBJ1-1; tentatively, D is TRBD1 (6 bases). Per germline, CDR1 SNHLY and CDR2 FYNNEI. Deletions cut 3 bases from V and 4 bases from J, with 9 bases between. The CDR3 spans 13 residues. Here the CDR3 DNA reads TGTGCCAGCAGTGAGGCCAGGGGCACTGAAGCTTTCTTT. This codes for CASSEARGTEAFF.